These 9 T cell receptor beta chains were sequenced from one sample in a study of cytomegalovirus exposure and HLA in healthy donors. Amplification used 60 Vbeta primers and 13 Jbeta primers. The protocol was immunoSEQ multiplex PCR, while the TCRdb copy is restricted to in-frame clones and leaves out a portion. The sample lists over 100,000 clones, over 75% occurring once. The sample comprised PBMCs. The origin of the receptors is a man younger than 40 in good health and CMV-seronegative.

DNA of the CDR3: TGTGCCAGCAGTTACACCCCTTCTGGCGTAGGGGGTGGCTACACCTTC. Its translation is CASSYTPSGVGGGYTF. This chain joins TRBV6-5 and TRBJ1-2; tentatively, D is TRBD1 (6 bases). The CDR3 consists of 16 residues. V lost 2 bases to trimming and J lost 7 bases, with 20 bases between them. Germline V lookup: CDR1 MNHEY, CDR2 SVGAGI.

The rearrangement links TRBV30 to TRBJ2-7; 10 bases line up with TRBD2. Germline CDR1 is GTSNPN and CDR2 is SVGIG (reference sequence). This CDR3 has 14 residues. The ends lost 4 bases at V and 7 bases at J; junction bases unmatched: 10. The CDR3 region is CAWNEGSGGWEQYF. For the CDR3, the DNA is TGTGCCTGGAATGAGGGTAGCGGGGGGTGGGAGCAGTACTTC.

This clone was detected once. The chain joins TRBV19 to TRBJ1-3, with TRBD1 matching over 7 bases. The CDR3 spans 15 residues. Germline V CDR1 and CDR2: LNHDA, SQIVND (reference sequence). V was pared by 5 bases and J by 0 bases, with 4 bases of the junction left unmatched. The DNA of the CDR3 is TGTGCCAGTAGTGACGGGACAGACTCTGGAAACACCATATATTTT. Its translation is CASSDGTDSGNTIYF.

The rearrangement joins TRBV13 to TRBJ2-7; TRBD1 might be the D (5 bases). Germline CDR1 reads PRHDT; CDR2 reads FYEKMQ (reference sequence). Trimming removed 3 bases at V and 3 bases at J, with 9 bases between. The CDR3 loop spans 13 amino acids. The CDR3 DNA reads TGTGCCAGCAGCTTCGAACAGGACTACGAGCAGTACTTC. As protein: CASSFEQDYEQYF.

The chain links TRBV6-5 to TRBJ1-2; D unresolved. The V and J ends lost 6 bases and 6 bases respectively, with 20 bases between them. This CDR3 region has 15 residues. Germline CDR1 reads MNHEY; CDR2 reads SVGAGI. The CDR3 DNA is TGTGCCAGCAGCTCCCCCGGGAATGGGGAGGATGGCTACACCTTC. Translated, it gives CASSSPGNGEDGYTF.

The V gene is TRBV6-5, the J gene TRBJ1-1, with D perhaps matching TRBD1 (5 bases). The CDR3 is 15 residues long. The V end was cut by 0 bases, the J end by 0 bases, with 8 bases between. Germline-derived CDR1 and CDR2 are MNHEY and SVGAGI. The CDR3 DNA sequence: TGTGCCAGCAGTTACTCATGGGGCATGAACACTGAAGCTTTCTTT. It translates to CASSYSWGMNTEAFF.

The genes are TRBV11-2 and TRBJ1-4; TRBD1 matches at 8 bases. With V trimmed by 5 bases and J by 8 bases, 4 bases remained unmatched. CDR1 is SGHAT and CDR2 is FQNNGV in the germline V gene. This CDR3 is 13 amino acids long. DNA for the CDR3: TGTGCCAGCAGCCTGGACAGGGAGGAAAAACTGTTTTTT. Translation gives CASSLDREEKLFF.

The chain uses TRBV23-1 and TRBJ2-7; TRBD2 is a possible D gene (6 bases). TRBV23-1 counts as an open reading frame of uncertain function. The CDR3 consists of 16 residues. Trimming left V 7 bases short and J 1 base short, with 20 bases between. CDR3 in DNA: TGCGCCAGCAAAGCGGGTAGCGGTGGGATGTCCTACGAGCAGTACTTC. It codes for CASKAGSGGMSYEQYF.

The chain links TRBV7-2 to TRBJ1-6; a possible D gene is TRBD1 (6 bases). Germline V gene lookup returns CDR1 SGHTA and CDR2 FQGNSA. V lost 2 bases, J lost 6 bases, and 14 bases lay in between. This CDR3 region has 16 residues. The DNA for the CDR3 is TGTGCCAGCAGCTTAAAAGGCGACAGGCCTAATTCACCCCTCCACTTT. Residues: CASSLKGDRPNSPLHF. Looking up the rest from reference TRBV7-2 and TRBJ1-6 gives the full variable domain: GAGVSQSPSNKVTEKGKDVELRCDPISGHTALYWYRQSLGQGLEFLIYFQGNSAPDKSGLPSDRFSAERTGGSVSTLTIQRTQQEDSAVYLCASSLKGDRPNSPLHFGNGTRLTVT.